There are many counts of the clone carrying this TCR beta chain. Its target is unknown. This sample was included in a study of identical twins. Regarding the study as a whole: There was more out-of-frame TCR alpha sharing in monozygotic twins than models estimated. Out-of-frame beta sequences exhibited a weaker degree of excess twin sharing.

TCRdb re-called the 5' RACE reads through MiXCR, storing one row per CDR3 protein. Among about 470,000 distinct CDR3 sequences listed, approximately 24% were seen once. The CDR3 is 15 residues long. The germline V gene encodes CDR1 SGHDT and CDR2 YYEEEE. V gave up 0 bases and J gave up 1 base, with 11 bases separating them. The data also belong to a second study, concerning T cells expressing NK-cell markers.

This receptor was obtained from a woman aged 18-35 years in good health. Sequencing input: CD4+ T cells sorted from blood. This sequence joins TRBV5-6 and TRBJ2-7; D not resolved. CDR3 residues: CASSLVDRPSYEQYF. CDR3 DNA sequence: TGTGCCAGCAGCTTGGTTGACCGACCATCCTACGAGCAGTACTTC.